The next 25 T cell receptor beta chains were all read from a single sample in a study of shared clonotypes between healthy human individuals. Generated by immunoSEQ multiplex PCR, the TCRdb table keeps only in-frame clones and is missing some. The top ten hold approximately 1.1% of the sample, which has about 1,500,000 clones, around 95% seen once. Sequencing was done on a sample of naive CD4+ T cells sorted from blood. Subset: CD45RA+ positively selected. These TCRs come from a man under 40 in good health.

The J gene is TRBJ2-5, the V gene TRBV14, with D possibly being TRBD2 (6 bases). V lost 1 base and J lost 7, with 16 bases in between. Germline CDR1 is SGHDN and CDR2 is FVKESK. There are 15 residues in the CDR3. CDR3 amino acids: CASSQGTAPSVTQYF. The CDR3 nucleotides read TGTGCCAGCAGCCAAGGAACAGCCCCTAGCGTGACCCAGTACTTC.

The chain recombines TRBV27 with TRBJ2-3; D remains unclear. The germline V gene encodes CDR1 MNHEY and CDR2 SMNVEV (reference sequence). This CDR3 has 11 residues. Trimming removed 6 bases at V and 7 bases at J, with 8 bases between. Written as DNA, the CDR3 is TGTGCCAGCAGGTCCCCCTATACGCAGTATTTT. This sequence encodes CASRSPYTQYF.

The CDR3 region is CASSPTSGEDTQYF. Written as DNA, the CDR3 is TGTGCCAGCAGCCCAACTAGCGGTGAAGATACGCAGTATTTT. V usage is TRBV4-2 and J usage is TRBJ2-3, with 8 bases identical to TRBD2. The germline V gene has CDR1 LGHNA and CDR2 YNFKEQ. The CDR3 contains 14 residues. Germline trimming cut 4 bases from V and 5 bases from J; bases unmatched to any gene: 5.

This clone was seen a single time. This sequence joins TRBV27 and TRBJ2-3, with TRBD2 matching 8 bases. The CDR3 has 18 amino acids. Germline V gene lookup returns CDR1 MNHEY and CDR2 SMNVEV (reference sequence). Trimming removed 5 bases from V and 1 base from J; junction bases left unmatched: 14. The DNA of the CDR3 is TGTGCCAGCAGTCCCACGCCGGTCTATAGCGGGGGCACAGATACGCAGTATTTT. As protein: CASSPTPVYSGGTDTQYF.

This clone was detected only once. This chain connects TRBV28 to TRBJ2-1; D is tentatively TRBD1 or TRBD2 (5 bases each). Per germline, CDR1 MDHEN and CDR2 SYDVKM. The CDR3 totals 15 residues. The V end lost 6 bases, the J end lost 4 bases, and 16 bases lay between the germline ends. The DNA of the CDR3 is TGTGCCAGCAGCCTGCCCCCGGGACGTTACAATGAGCAGTTCTTC. As protein: CASSLPPGRYNEQFF.

The chain couples TRBV5-1 to TRBJ2-7, with 11 bases that match TRBD1. The length of the CDR3 is 16 residues. Germline assignment: CDR1 SGHRS and CDR2 YFSETQ. Trimming cost V 6 bases and J 4 bases; bases outside gene matches: 12. CDR3 protein: CASTRHTGQGVYEQYF. CDR3 sequence (DNA): TGCGCCAGCACTCGTCATACGGGACAGGGGGTGTACGAGCAGTACTTC.

The chain has TRBV18 and TRBJ2-7, with D uncertain. The CDR3 consists of 15 residues. V lost 1 base and J lost 4, with 14 bases in between. Germline CDR1 reads KGHSH; CDR2 reads LQKENI. CDR3: CASSPLPVYGYEQYF. CDR3 DNA: TGTGCCAGCTCACCACTGCCAGTTTACGGATACGAGCAGTACTTC.

The gene calls are TRBV28 and TRBJ2-7; D is possibly TRBD1 (7 bases). The V gene's germline CDR1 is MDHEN and CDR2 SYDVKM. Trimming took off 6 bases at V and 6 bases at J, with 18 bases between the two ends. The CDR3 contains 14 residues. The CDR3 region is CASSPGGPPPEQYF. The CDR3 nucleotides read TGTGCCAGCAGCCCAGGGGGGCCACCCCCCGAGCAGTACTTC.

This chain connects TRBV27 to TRBJ2-1; tentatively, D is TRBD1 or TRBD2 (5 bases each). The germline V and J ends were trimmed by 6 bases and 4 bases, with 13 bases remaining between them. CDR1 and CDR2 (germline): MNHEY, SMNVEV (reference sequence). CDR3 length: 14 residues. CDR3: CASSGTASYNEQFF. DNA for the CDR3: TGTGCCAGCAGCGGGACGGCTTCATACAATGAGCAGTTCTTC.

The chain is built from TRBV28 and TRBJ2-1; 8 nucleotides align to TRBD2. The V segment lost 5 bases and the J segment 1 base; nucleotides outside the gene matches: 10. Germline V gene data show CDR1 as MDHEN and CDR2 as SYDVKM. The CDR3 totals 17 residues. The chain's CDR3 is CASSPLPGTRSYNEQFF. The CDR3 region has the DNA TGTGCCAGCAGTCCACTACCAGGGACTAGATCCTACAATGAGCAGTTCTTC.

This clone was seen a few times. The chain links TRBV19 to TRBJ2-2, with D unresolved. This CDR3 comprises 13 residues. Trimming removed 7 bases from V and 0 bases from J, with 6 bases in between. Germline V gene lookup returns CDR1 LNHDA and CDR2 SQIVND (reference sequence). CDR3 loop: CASTGANTGELFF. The CDR3 coding sequence is TGTGCCAGTACTGGAGCGAACACCGGGGAGCTGTTTTTT.

The chain joins TRBV18 to TRBJ2-1, with 10 positions matching TRBD2. The J segment lost 4 bases and the V segment lost 4 bases, leaving 16 bases of the junction unmatched. CDR1 is KGHSH and CDR2 is LQKENI in the germline V gene. The CDR3 has 19 amino acids. CDR3 DNA: TGTGCCAGCTCACTGAGGGTCTCTAGCGGGAGTTATCGGTACAATGAGCAGTTCTTC. This encodes CASSLRVSSGSYRYNEQFF.

The gene calls are TRBV9 and TRBJ2-3; D perhaps matches TRBD2 (6 bases). Trimming removed 4 bases at V and 0 bases at J, with 15 bases between. The CDR3 is 16 residues long. Germline V lookup: CDR1 SGDLS, CDR2 YYNGEE. DNA for the CDR3: TGTGCCAGCAGCATGCTCGGGGGAAGTAGCACAGATACGCAGTATTTT. Translating it yields CASSMLGGSSTDTQYF.

This chain connects TRBV27 to TRBJ1-2, with 9 bases lining up with TRBD1. V shed 6 bases, J shed 8 bases, and the junction held 4 bases outside the gene matches. This CDR3 is 12 amino acids long. CDR1 and CDR2 from the germline V gene are MNHEY and SMNVEV (reference sequence). The CDR3 sequence is CASRETGGGYTF. The CDR3 DNA follows: TGTGCCAGCAGGGAAACAGGGGGCGGCTACACCTTC.

This rearrangement joins TRBV29-1 to TRBJ2-7; the D gene is possibly TRBD1 (5 bases). The ends were cut back, 3 bases at V and 1 base at J, with 10 bases in the middle. The CDR3 spans 13 residues. Germline lookup yields CDR1 SQVTM and CDR2 ANQGSEA. The CDR3 nucleotides read TGCAGCGTTGACCAGGGCCCTTCCTACGAGCAGTACTTC. It encodes CSVDQGPSYEQYF.

The J gene is TRBJ2-1, the V gene TRBV2; D is uncertain. The CDR3 contains 16 residues. Trimming left V 10 bases short and J 0 bases short, with 19 bases between. From germline, CDR1 is SNHLY and CDR2 FYNNEI. The CDR3 here is CATALPQRSSYNEQFF. DNA for the CDR3: TGTGCCACCGCTTTGCCCCAGCGTAGCTCCTACAATGAGCAGTTCTTC.

V and J are TRBV7-6 and TRBJ2-5, with 10 bases matching TRBD2. Germline V lookup: CDR1 SGHVS, CDR2 FNYEAQ. This CDR3 is built from 16 residues. J was trimmed by 4 bases and V by 1 base; bases with no gene match: 6. The CDR3 loop is CASSLELAGARETQYF. DNA of the CDR3: TGTGCCAGCAGCTTAGAGCTAGCGGGAGCTCGAGAGACCCAGTACTTC. Drawing the rest from reference TRBV7-6 and TRBJ2-5, the complete variable domain is GAGVSQSPRYKVTKRGQDVALRCDPISGHVSLYWYRQALGQGPEFLTYFNYEAQQDKSGLPNDRFSAERPEGSISTLTIQRTEQRDSAMYRCASSLELAGARETQYFGPGTRLLVL.

This sequence joins TRBV4-3 and TRBJ2-1; possible D gene TRBD1, 5 bases. The V and J ends lost 0 bases and 3 bases respectively, with 9 bases between them. CDR3 length: 15 residues. The germline V gene encodes CDR1 LGHNA and CDR2 YSLEER. In DNA, the CDR3 is TGCGCCAGCAGCCAAGAGGGGCAGGGCTACAATGAGCAGTTCTTC. Translating gives CASSQEGQGYNEQFF.

The genes are TRBV11-2 and TRBJ2-3; D is unclear. V lost 5 bases to trimming and J lost 5 bases, with 5 bases between them. This CDR3 comprises 11 residues. From germline, CDR1 is SGHAT and CDR2 FQNNGV. CDR3 sequence reads: CASSHEDTQYF. The CDR3 nucleotides read TGTGCCAGCAGCCACGAAGATACGCAGTATTTT.

The rearrangement uses TRBV30 and TRBJ2-7; possible D gene TRBD2, 6 bases. Germline values: CDR1 GTSNPN, CDR2 SVGIG (reference sequence). V was shortened by 0 bases and J by 3 bases, with 15 bases between the two germline ends. The CDR3 has 15 amino acids. CDR3 DNA: TGTGCCTGGAGTGTGGTCTCTCCCGGGAGCTACGAGCAGTACTTC. Translating gives CAWSVVSPGSYEQYF. Based on the CDR3 plus reference TRBV30 and TRBJ2-7, the full variable domain is SQTIHQWPATLVQPVGSPLSLECTVEGTSNPNLYWYRQAAGRGLQLLFYSVGIGQISSEVPQNLSASRPQDRQFILSSKKLLLSDSGFYLCAWSVVSPGSYEQYFGPGTRLTVT.

The chain couples TRBV29-1 to TRBJ2-1; D is perhaps TRBD2 (5 bases). Trimming removed 6 bases at V and 0 bases at J, with 12 bases between. The CDR3 runs to 14 residues. Germline V gene sequence: CDR1 SQVTM, CDR2 ANQGSEA. The CDR3 bases are TGCAGCGTCGAGCGGAAGAGCTCCTACAATGAGCAGTTCTTC. This gives the protein CSVERKSSYNEQFF.

The chain has TRBV5-1 and TRBJ2-1; the match to TRBD2 covers 12 bases. Germline CDR1 is SGHRS and CDR2 is YFSETQ. The CDR3 loop spans 20 amino acids. The junction had 14 bases not matched to a gene; V was cut back by 0 bases and J by 4 bases. The DNA for the CDR3 is TGCGCCAGCAGCTTGGATTCTAGCGGGAGGGCCATAAAGGATTACAATGAGCAGTTCTTC. Translation: CASSLDSSGRAIKDYNEQFF.

The rearrangement joins TRBV11-3 to TRBJ2-2, with 7 nucleotides matching TRBD2. The CDR3 has 15 amino acids. J gave up 9 bases and V 5 bases, and 12 bases lay outside the gene matches. From germline, CDR1 is SGHNT and CDR2 YENEEA. The CDR3 is CASSPLGAGDRELFF. CDR3 nucleotide sequence: TGTGCCAGCAGCCCCTTAGGCGCGGGAGACCGGGAGCTGTTTTTT.

The rearrangement uses TRBV11-2 and TRBJ2-7; 12 nucleotides align to TRBD2. Germline trimming cut 0 bases from V and 0 bases from J; bases unmatched to any gene: 9. The CDR3 has 19 residues. Germline V gene sequence: CDR1 SGHAT, CDR2 FQNNGV. The CDR3 sequence: CASSLEAASGRASSYEQYF. In nucleotides, the CDR3 is TGTGCCAGCAGCTTAGAAGCCGCTAGCGGGAGGGCCAGCTCCTACGAGCAGTACTTC.

The sample holds one count of this clone. The chain recombines TRBV5-1 with TRBJ2-3; 9 bases match TRBD2. V was pared by 1 base and J by 2 bases, with 8 bases of the junction left unmatched. The germline V gene encodes CDR1 SGHRS and CDR2 YFSETQ. The CDR3 is 17 amino acids. In DNA, the CDR3 is TGCGCCAGCAGCTTGTATCGACTAGCGGACTTCACAGATACGCAGTATTTT. It yields the protein CASSLYRLADFTDTQYF.